One and the same sample provided the 26 T cell receptor beta chains below, sequenced in a study of blood T cell repertoires in COVID-19. The method was immunoSEQ multiplex PCR; TCRdb's version includes in-frame clones alone and lacks a portion of them. The sample records about 100,000 clones, 84% being singletons. Sequencing was done on a sample of peripheral blood. These receptors all come from a man aged 35 to 55 with active or convalescent COVID-19.

The chain carries TRBV10-3 and TRBJ1-6; D is unresolved. The V end lost 10 bases, the J end lost 12 bases, and 16 bases lay between the germline ends. This CDR3 comprises 12 residues. Germline CDR1 ENHRY, CDR2 SYGVKD. DNA for the CDR3: TGTGCCACTTGTGAGGGCGGGCGACCCCTCCACTTT. This translates into CATCEGGRPLHF.

V and J are TRBV12-3 or TRBV12-4 and TRBJ2-6, with D possibly matching TRBD1 (6 bases). The CDR3 loop spans 13 amino acids. The germline V and J ends were trimmed by 6 bases and 8 bases, with 11 bases remaining between them. The CDR3, as DNA: TGTGCCAGCAGCATTGACAGGCCCAACGTCCTGACTTTC. It is translated as CASSIDRPNVLTF.

This clone has more than one count but fewer than ten. V gene TRBV19 combines with J gene TRBJ2-7; 7 bases line up with TRBD1. The CDR3 is made up of 14 amino acids. Germline V gene sequence: CDR1 LNHDA, CDR2 SQIVND (reference sequence). Trimming took 6 bases from V and 5 from J; bases not matched to a gene: 10. This CDR3 reads CASRRGRDGDEQYF. DNA of the CDR3: TGTGCCAGTAGGAGGGGGCGAGATGGCGACGAGCAGTACTTC.

This chain uses TRBV19 with TRBJ1-5; possibly TRBD1 for D (5 bases). Trimming took 9 bases from V and 6 from J, leaving 21 bases between them. Germline values: CDR1 LNHDA, CDR2 SQIVND (reference sequence). The CDR3 is made up of 15 amino acids. The CDR3, as DNA: TGTGCCAGCTCCACAACCGGGGGGGGGACTCAGCCCCAGCATTTT. Translation: CASSTTGGGTQPQHF. The full variable domain, with the rest looked up from reference TRBV19 and TRBJ1-5, is DGGITQSPKYLFRKEGQNVTLSCEQNLNHDAMYWYRQDPGQGLRLIYYSQIVNDFQKGDIAEGYSVSREKKESFPLTVTSAQKNPTAFYLCASSTTGGGTQPQHFGDGTRLSIL.

The V gene is TRBV3-1 (or the pseudogene TRBV3-2), the J gene TRBJ1-6; D unresolved. Germline V gene lookup returns CDR1 LGHDT and CDR2 YNNKEL (reference sequence). Trimming stripped 1 base from V and 7 bases from J, with 8 bases between. The CDR3 loop spans 14 amino acids. Here the CDR3 reads CASSQGAANSPLHF. CDR3 nucleotide sequence: TGTGCCAGCAGCCAAGGGGCCGCAAATTCACCCCTCCACTTT.

The rearrangement joins TRBV6-1 to TRBJ2-1; D call uncertain. Germline CDR1 and CDR2: MNHNS and SASEGT. The CDR3 is 15 amino acids. Trimming took 2 bases from V and 0 from J, leaving 8 bases between them. CDR3 protein: CASSEIAFSYNEQFF. The CDR3 nucleotides read TGTGCCAGCAGTGAAATTGCGTTCTCCTACAATGAGCAGTTCTTC.

The chain links TRBV3-1 (or the pseudogene TRBV3-2) to TRBJ1-1; TRBD1 might be the D (5 bases). Per germline, CDR1 LGHDT and CDR2 YNNKEL (reference sequence). The length of the CDR3 is 14 residues. The germline V and J ends were trimmed by 3 bases and 8 bases, with 16 bases remaining between them. In nucleotides, the CDR3 is TGTGCCAGCAGCCAGGGGGAGGGACGGGGAGAAGCTTTCTTT. Translating gives CASSQGEGRGEAFF.

The chain is built from TRBV24-1 and TRBJ2-3; perhaps TRBD1 as D (6 bases). V was trimmed by 9 bases and J by 4 bases, leaving 16 bases between them. The length of the CDR3 is 14 residues. The germline CDR1 and CDR2 sequences are KGHDR and SFDVKD. Written as DNA, the CDR3 is TGTGCCACCGCCAGGGGCTCTGCAGCAGATACGCAGTATTTT. Protein sequence: CATARGSAADTQYF.

This clone is a singleton in its sample. CDR3 in amino acids: CASSPGVYEQYF. The CDR3 coding sequence is TGTGCCAGCAGTCCCGGGGTCTACGAGCAGTACTTC. The chain uses TRBV12-3 or TRBV12-4 and TRBJ2-7; weak D call: TRBD2 (5 bases). CDR3 size: 12 residues. With 5 bases removed from V and 3 bases from J, the gap between germline ends came to 8 bases.

J is TRBJ2-1 and V is TRBV6-5, with D hard to call. V lost 2 bases and J lost 3, with 8 bases in between. The CDR3 sequence is 14 residues long. Looked up from germline, CDR1 is MNHEY and CDR2 is SVGAGI. The CDR3 here is CASSYPPDYNEQFF. The CDR3 bases are TGTGCCAGCAGTTACCCCCCAGACTACAATGAGCAGTTCTTC.

This clone was recorded at least ten times. The chain uses TRBV4-1 and TRBJ2-7, with D possibly being TRBD2 (6 bases). CDR3 length equals 15 residues. Trimming cost V 4 bases and J 6 bases, with 19 bases left between them. Germline CDR1 reads MGHRA; CDR2 reads YSYEKL. CDR3 in amino acids: CASSRETPAGLEQYF. The CDR3, as DNA: TGCGCCAGCAGCCGAGAAACACCTGCGGGGCTCGAGCAGTACTTC.

The V gene is TRBV15, the J gene TRBJ1-3; D gene unclear. V was pared by 0 bases and J by 4 bases, with 13 bases between. The CDR3 is made up of 16 amino acids. Germline V gene lookup returns CDR1 LNHNV and CDR2 YYDKDF (reference sequence). The DNA of the CDR3 is TGTGCCACCAGCAGAGATACCCGGGTCTCAGGAAACACCATATATTTT. This sequence encodes CATSRDTRVSGNTIYF.

V and J are TRBV6-5 and TRBJ1-5; 8 bases line up with TRBD1. V lost 8 bases, J lost 7 bases, and 13 bases stayed unmatched. Germline assignment: CDR1 MNHEY and CDR2 SVGAGI. CDR3 size: 15 residues. CDR3 amino acids: CASVQRGTGGQPQHF. The DNA of the CDR3 is TGTGCCAGCGTCCAAAGGGGAACAGGGGGACAGCCCCAGCATTTT.

J is TRBJ2-4 and V is TRBV9; D is perhaps TRBD1 (6 bases). The germline CDR1 and CDR2 sequences are SGDLS and YYNGEE. The CDR3 is 13 amino acids. The V and J ends lost 0 bases and 7 bases respectively, with 8 bases between them. The CDR3 region has the DNA TGTGCCAGCAGCGTAGGGACAGAGAACATTCAGTACTTC. Protein product: CASSVGTENIQYF.

V gene TRBV19 combines with J gene TRBJ2-3; D might be TRBD2 (6 bases). This CDR3 contains 13 residues. The ends were cut back, 10 bases at V and 2 bases at J, with 13 bases in the middle. Germline loops: CDR1 LNHDA, CDR2 SQIVND (reference sequence). CDR3 sequence: CATARGLTDTQYF. As DNA, the CDR3 is TGTGCCACCGCCCGGGGACTCACAGATACGCAGTATTTT.

The chain has TRBV5-1 and TRBJ1-1; 8 nucleotides match TRBD1. Per the germline V gene, CDR1 is SGHRS and CDR2 is YFSETQ. V lost 4 bases and J lost 4; bases outside the gene matches: 6. The CDR3 runs to 14 residues. CDR3 DNA: TGCGCCAGCAGCGGACAGGGCGGGAGCACTGAAGCTTTCTTT. The encoded protein is CASSGQGGSTEAFF.

The rearrangement links TRBV29-1 to TRBJ1-5; 10 bases are shared with TRBD1. The length of the CDR3 is 19 residues. V shed 7 bases, J shed 1 base, and the junction held 19 bases outside the gene matches. Looked up from germline, CDR1 is SQVTM and CDR2 is ANQGSEA. CDR3 amino acids: CSDEVRYPGQGLSNQPQHF. The DNA of the CDR3 is TGCAGCGATGAGGTGAGGTATCCGGGACAGGGGTTGAGCAATCAGCCCCAGCATTTT. Supplemented by reference TRBV29-1 and TRBJ1-5, the full variable domain reads SAVISQKPSRDICQRGTSLTIQCQVDSQVTMMFWYRQQPGQSLTLIATANQGSEATYESGFVIDKFPISRPNLTFSTLTVSNMSPEDSSIYLCSDEVRYPGQGLSNQPQHFGDGTRLSIL.

The V gene is TRBV12-3 or TRBV12-4, the J gene TRBJ2-1, with 7 bases aligning to TRBD2. The trim removed 6 bases at V and 9 bases at J, leaving 8 bases unmatched. This CDR3 has 13 amino acids. Here the CDR3 reads CASSPTSKSEQFF. The CDR3 DNA reads TGTGCCAGCAGCCCGACTAGCAAGAGTGAGCAGTTCTTC.

This clone appeared once. The V call is TRBV20-1, the J call TRBJ1-2; D not certain. Germline-derived CDR1 and CDR2 are DFQATT and SNEGSKA (reference sequence). The CDR3 covers 11 residues. Trimming took off 5 bases at V and 2 bases at J, with 6 bases between the two ends. The CDR3 region is CSAPGNYGYTF. Here the CDR3 DNA reads TGCAGTGCTCCGGGAAACTATGGCTACACCTTC.

The chain couples TRBV6-5 to TRBJ1-3; possibly TRBD1 for D (6 bases). The germline V gene encodes CDR1 MNHEY and CDR2 SVGAGI. V shed 10 bases and J shed 1 base, with 17 bases lying between them. The CDR3 loop spans 15 amino acids. The CDR3 DNA reads as TGTGCCACCAGGTCGGGGACACATTCTGGAAACACCATATATTTT. It yields the protein CATRSGTHSGNTIYF.

This clone occurred a few times. The chain has TRBV7-2 and TRBJ2-1; D is possibly TRBD2 (5 bases). Deletions cut 5 bases from V and 5 bases from J, with 22 bases between. Germline V CDR1 and CDR2: SGHTA, FQGNSA. The CDR3 runs 17 residues. DNA of the CDR3: TGTGCCAGCAGCCTCGTCTTCTCGTCGAACGGGGACAATGAGCAGTTCTTC. Translated: CASSLVFSSNGDNEQFF.

The V call is TRBV7-9, the J call TRBJ1-1; perhaps TRBD1 as D (6 bases). Trimming shortened V by 6 bases and J by 1 base, and 12 bases separated the two germline ends. From germline, CDR1 is SEHNR and CDR2 FQNEAQ (reference sequence). This CDR3 is built from 14 residues. DNA of the CDR3: TGTGCCAGCAGGAAGACAGGTTCGAACACTGAAGCTTTCTTT. Amino acid sequence: CASRKTGSNTEAFF.

CDR3 region: CASSRNYGYTF. The CDR3 DNA is TGTGCCAGCAGCCGGAACTATGGCTACACCTTC. This chain uses TRBV11-2 with TRBJ1-2, with D hard to call. The CDR3 extends over 11 amino acids. The V end was cut by 5 bases, the J end by 2 bases, with 3 bases between. Germline-derived CDR1 and CDR2 are SGHAT and FQNNGV.

V is TRBV7-9 and J is TRBJ1-1, with a possible D match to TRBD1 (6 bases). CDR3 length equals 13 residues. Trimming took off 1 base at V and 5 bases at J, with 8 bases between the two ends. Germline V CDR1 and CDR2: SEHNR, FQNEAQ (reference sequence). The DNA of the CDR3 is TGTGCCAGCAGCTTAGAAGGGGGAACTGAAGCTTTCTTT. As protein: CASSLEGGTEAFF. Using reference TRBV7-9 and TRBJ1-1 for the parts outside the CDR3, the full variable domain is DTGVSQNPRHKITKRGQNVTFRCDPISEHNRLYWYRQTLGQGPEFLTYFQNEAQLEKSRLLSDRFSAERPKGSFSTLEIQRTEQGDSAMYLCASSLEGGTEAFFGQGTRLTVV.

The chain links TRBV15 to TRBJ1-1; 7 bases map to TRBD1. Unmatched junction bases numbered 5, after V lost 0 bases and J lost 1 base. The CDR3 is made up of 16 amino acids. Germline loops: CDR1 LNHNV, CDR2 YYDKDF (reference sequence). CDR3: CATSRDQGGWNTEAFF. The CDR3 DNA follows: TGTGCCACCAGCAGAGATCAAGGGGGCTGGAACACTGAAGCTTTCTTT.

CDR3 region: CASSVGTSGYEQYF. In DNA, the CDR3 is TGTGCCAGTAGTGTCGGGACTAGCGGGTACGAGCAGTACTTC. The chain couples TRBV19 to TRBJ2-7; 12 positions agree with TRBD2. V dropped 5 bases and J dropped 4; count of bases not matched to a gene: 3. Germline CDR1 is LNHDA and CDR2 is SQIVND (reference sequence). The CDR3 is 14 residues long.